This T cell receptor (beta chain) was observed in a study of T cell repertoires in cytomegalovirus infection. Study details: Public TCR beta signature analysis indicated the presence of both CMV infection and matching HLA type. Whole-study findings and limits: Dominating the ex vivo response were HLA-C-restricted CMV-specific TCR beta clonotypes. Individuals carrying CMV plus the relevant HLA were identified by cumulative frequency of public TCR beta families.

As for this clonotype: Antigen: not known.

TCRdb analysed the reads with MiXCR anew, one entry per CDR3 protein. In the table there are about 260,000 distinct CDR3 sequences, around 13% of which are singletons. The ends were cut back, 3 bases at V and 1 base at J, with 11 bases in the middle. Germline assignment: CDR1 SGHDN and CDR2 FVKESK. The CDR3 runs 15 residues. The sample taken for sequencing was PBMCs. The receptor's source is a human donor in good health (CMV status not recorded). Some clones in this sample may be carry-over from other donors' samples. The gene calls are TRBV14 and TRBJ2-3; D perhaps matches TRBD2 (5 bases). The CDR3 bases are TGTGCCAGCAGCCACATACTAGTGGGCACAGATACGCAGTATTTT. It translates to CASSHILVGTDTQYF.